The 13 T cell receptor beta chains below come from one sample, sequenced in a study of blood T cells in healthy people across ages (dated by TCRdb to 2015 to 2017). Library preparation employed 5' RACE. This sample was sequenced with an Illumina HiSeq 2500. A second 7 to 11 cycle PCR used a sample-barcoded 5' primer and a J-beta primer mix. TCRdb reran the public reads through fastp at Q25 and MiXCR, keeping productive beta chains. Every entry covers one CDR3 protein and lists the most common genes and DNA from its rows. This sample lists approximately 760,000 distinct CDR3 sequences; 25% were detected once. The top ten clonotypes cover roughly a tenth of the sample. Another study also made use of these data, one on T cells of mothers and their children.

Source material: blood. All receptors come from a boy younger than 18 in good health.

This clonotype appeared a few times. The limits of the CDR3 on the DNA are not certain, so only TCRdb's listed CDR3 is given. The chain couples TRBV2 to TRBJ2-7. The CDR3 numbers 13 amino acids, ends counted. The germline V gene has CDR1 SNHLY and CDR2 FYNNEI. CDR3 loop: CASILGSSYEQYF.

Only a few counts were recorded for this clonotype. V is TRBV3-1 and J is TRBJ2-1; 9 positions agree with TRBD2. The end of the DNA is better explained by TRBJ2-7, so the J call may be wrong. Germline lookup yields CDR1 LGHDT and CDR2 YNNKEL (reference sequence). CDR3 size: 15 residues. CDR3 region: CASSQTRGGIDEQYF. CDR3 nucleotide sequence: TGTGCCAGCAGCCAAACGCGGGGGGGTATTGACGAGCAGTACTTC.

This clonotype was picked up a small number of times. The chain links TRBV20-1 to TRBJ1-2; D is perhaps TRBD1 (6 bases). The germline gives CDR1 DFQATT, CDR2 SNEGSKA (reference sequence). This CDR3 spans 14 amino acids. V was pared by 3 bases and J by 4 bases, with 15 bases between. The CDR3 nucleotides are TGCAGTGCTAGGGGCCCGGACAGCTCCTATGGCTACACCTTC. Amino acid sequence: CSARGPDSSYGYTF.

This clonotype occurred a few times. V usage is TRBV25-1 and J usage is TRBJ2-1; D gene ambiguous. This CDR3 region has 16 residues. Per the germline V gene, CDR1 is MGHDK and CDR2 is SYGVNS. V shed 4 bases and J shed 10 bases, with 23 bases lying between them. CDR3 sequence reads: CASSGRLGLKGSEQFF. The CDR3 DNA reads TGTGCCAGCAGTGGACGGCTGGGATTAAAAGGGTCGGAGCAGTTCTTC.

To note about this clonotype: One end of the junction fails to match germline, which may point to a read error. The chain carries TRBV2 and TRBJ2-3; D is possibly TRBD1 (5 bases). Looked up from germline, CDR1 is SNHLY and CDR2 is FYNNEI. CDR3 length: 12 amino acids. CDR3 amino acids: CASSDSTGTQYF. The CDR3 DNA follows: TGTGCCAGCAGTGACTCCACAGGTACGCAGTATTTT.

This clonotype was found a few times. The chain has TRBV20-1 and TRBJ2-3; D may be TRBD1 (6 bases). CDR1 and CDR2 from the germline V gene are DFQATT and SNEGSKA (reference sequence). This CDR3 is 13 amino acids long. Trimming pared 6 bases from V and 2 bases from J, leaving 12 bases between. CDR3 amino acids: CSAMRDNTDTQYF. DNA of the CDR3: TGCAGTGCCATGAGGGACAACACAGATACGCAGTATTTT.

This clonotype occurred a few times. The chain joins TRBV20-1 to TRBJ2-3, with D hard to call. There are 11 residues in the CDR3. Germline V gene sequence: CDR1 DFQATT, CDR2 SNEGSKA (reference sequence). V lost 5 bases and J lost 2, with 5 bases in between. This chain's CDR3 is CSAPSTDTQYF. Here the CDR3 DNA reads TGCAGTGCTCCGTCCACAGATACGCAGTATTTT.

This clonotype was counted a single time. The genes are TRBV6-5 and TRBJ2-5; 9 bases are a match to TRBD2. V was clipped by 2 bases and J by 5 bases; unmatched bases: 3. The CDR3 covers 14 residues. Germline V gene lookup returns CDR1 MNHEY and CDR2 SVGAGI. CDR3 residues: CASSYELAGETQYF. The CDR3 region has the DNA TGTGCCAGCAGTTACGAGCTAGCGGGGGAGACCCAGTACTTC.

This chain uses TRBV27 with TRBJ2-2, with TRBD1 as a possible D gene (6 bases). With 6 bases removed from V and 5 bases from J, the gap between germline ends came to 16 bases. CDR1 and CDR2 from the germline V gene are MNHEY and SMNVEV (reference sequence). This CDR3 has 15 residues. The chain's CDR3 is CASSEQGFMTGELFF. The CDR3 DNA follows: TGTGCCAGCAGCGAACAGGGATTCATGACCGGGGAGCTGTTTTTT.

There are a few counts of this clonotype. The chain links TRBV29-1 to TRBJ1-1; 7 positions agree with TRBD1. Germline CDR1 SQVTM, CDR2 ANQGSEA. CDR3 size: 14 residues. V was pared by 3 bases and J by 1 base, with 5 bases of the junction left unmatched. CDR3 nucleotides: TGCAGCGTTGAGGGACAGCGCAGGAACACTGAAGCTTTCTTT. Translated: CSVEGQRRNTEAFF.

The chain links TRBV7-2 to TRBJ2-7, with D uncertain. The germline V gene encodes CDR1 SGHTA and CDR2 FQGNSA. The length of the CDR3 is 13 residues. The V end was cut by 5 bases, the J end by 5 bases, with 13 bases between. CDR3 loop: CASSAMYGNEQYF. The CDR3 DNA sequence: TGTGCCAGCAGCGCAATGTACGGCAACGAGCAGTACTTC.

This clonotype came up a few times. This chain joins TRBV7-9 and TRBJ2-5; D is perhaps TRBD1 (5 bases). Germline CDR1 and CDR2: SEHNR and FQNEAQ (reference sequence). V lost 10 bases to trimming and J lost 1 base, with 13 bases between them. The CDR3 loop spans 13 amino acids. The CDR3 reads CATKKGRQETQYF. The CDR3 DNA is TGTGCCACCAAAAAGGGGCGCCAAGAGACCCAGTACTTC.

There are a few counts of this clonotype. The genes are TRBV10-2 and TRBJ2-1, with D maybe TRBD2 (7 bases). CDR3 length: 14 residues. The germline V gene has CDR1 WSHSY and CDR2 SAAADI. Trimming cost V 3 bases and J 6 bases, with 12 bases left between them. The CDR3 DNA follows: TGCGCCAGCAGTGATAGGGGGGGGTCCAATGAGCAGTTCTTC. It yields the protein CASSDRGGSNEQFF.